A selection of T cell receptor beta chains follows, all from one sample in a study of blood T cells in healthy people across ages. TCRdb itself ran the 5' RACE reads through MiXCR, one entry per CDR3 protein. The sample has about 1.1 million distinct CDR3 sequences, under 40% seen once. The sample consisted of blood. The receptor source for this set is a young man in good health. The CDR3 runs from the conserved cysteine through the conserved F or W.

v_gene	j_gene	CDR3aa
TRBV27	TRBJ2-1	CASRRANNEQFF
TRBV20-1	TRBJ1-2	CSARDLVGGNYGYTF
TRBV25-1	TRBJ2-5	CASSEYVASRETQYF
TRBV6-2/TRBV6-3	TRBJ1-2	CASSYVGQSYGYTF
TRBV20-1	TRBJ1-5	CSATTGSRKHF
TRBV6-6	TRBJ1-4	CASSKPGTGSEKLFF
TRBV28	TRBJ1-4	CASSPTGNGPNEKLFF
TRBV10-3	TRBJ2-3	CAISAADGQSPDTQYF
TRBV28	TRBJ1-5	CASSLDQVDNQPQHF
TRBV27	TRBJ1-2	CAGSPGTVFYGYTF
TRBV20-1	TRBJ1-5	CSAIKGSGNQPQHF
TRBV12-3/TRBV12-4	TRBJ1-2	CASSLVGQGPLYGYTF
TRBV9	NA	CASSDGLAGKETQYF
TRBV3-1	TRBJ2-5	CASSQGWTSGVEETQYF
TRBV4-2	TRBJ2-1	CASSQELAGGLEQFF
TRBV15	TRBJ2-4	CATRMDLAKNIQYF
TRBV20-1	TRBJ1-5	CSAVPGQYNQPQHF
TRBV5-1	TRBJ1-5	CASSLDGGSGQPQHF
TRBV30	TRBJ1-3	CAWRTRSWAGNTIYF
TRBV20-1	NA	CSARDVAGAHEQYF
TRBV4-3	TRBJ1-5	CASSQDYSYSNQPQHF
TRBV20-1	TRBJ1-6	CSVSGWESPLHF